This TCR beta chain was profiled in a study of T cell repertoires in cytomegalovirus infection. Across the whole study: Indications of both CMV infection and matching HLA type were provided by public TCR beta signatures.

To note about this clonotype: Its target is unknown. An end of the junction does not agree with germline; a read error may underlie this.

Germline V gene lookup returns CDR1 LNHDA and CDR2 SQIVND (reference sequence). CDR3 length: 12 residues. From the reads, TCRdb called clonotypes with MiXCR, one entry per CDR3 protein. The sample has 650,000 to 900,000 distinct CDR3 sequences, around a third seen once. The chain is built from TRBV19 and TRBJ1-2; 7 bases fit TRBD1. The receptor was derived from a human donor in good health (CMV status not recorded). Some clones in this sample may be carry-over from other donors' samples. The source was cultured CD8+ T cells from PBMCs, collected from culture after CMV antigen stimulation. The CDR3: CVSKNRGYGYTF. The CDR3 DNA follows: TGTGTCAGTAAGAACAGGGGCTATGGCTACACCTTC.